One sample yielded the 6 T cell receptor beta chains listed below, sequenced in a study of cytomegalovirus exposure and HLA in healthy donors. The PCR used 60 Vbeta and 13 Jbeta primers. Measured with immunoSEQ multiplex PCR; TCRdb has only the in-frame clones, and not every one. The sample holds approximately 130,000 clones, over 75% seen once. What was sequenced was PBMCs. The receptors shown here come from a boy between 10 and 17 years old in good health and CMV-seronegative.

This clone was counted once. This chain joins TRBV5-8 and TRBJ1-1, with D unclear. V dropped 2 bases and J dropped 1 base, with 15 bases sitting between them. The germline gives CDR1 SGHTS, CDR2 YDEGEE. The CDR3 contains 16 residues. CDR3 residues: CASSFIGGDRNTEAFF. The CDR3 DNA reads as TGTGCCAGCAGCTTCATCGGCGGAGATAGGAACACTGAAGCTTTCTTT.

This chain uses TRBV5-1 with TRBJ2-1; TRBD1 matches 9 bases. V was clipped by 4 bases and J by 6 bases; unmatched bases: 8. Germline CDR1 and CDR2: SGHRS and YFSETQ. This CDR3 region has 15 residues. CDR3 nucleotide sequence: TGCGCCAGCAGCGACCGGGACAGGGCGGGCAATGAGCAGTTCTTC. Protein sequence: CASSDRDRAGNEQFF.

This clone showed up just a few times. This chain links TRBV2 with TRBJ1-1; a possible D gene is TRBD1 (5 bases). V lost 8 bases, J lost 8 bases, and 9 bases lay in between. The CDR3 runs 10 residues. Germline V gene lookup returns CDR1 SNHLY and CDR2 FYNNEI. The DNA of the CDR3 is TGTGCCAGCCGGGGGAAGGAAGCTTTCTTT. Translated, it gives CASRGKEAFF. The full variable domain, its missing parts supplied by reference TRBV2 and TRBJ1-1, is EPEVTQTPSHQVTQMGQEVILRCVPISNHLYFYWYRQILGQKVEFLVSFYNNEISEKSEIFDDQFSVERPDGSNFTLKIRSTKLEDSAMYFCASRGKEAFFGQGTRLTVV.

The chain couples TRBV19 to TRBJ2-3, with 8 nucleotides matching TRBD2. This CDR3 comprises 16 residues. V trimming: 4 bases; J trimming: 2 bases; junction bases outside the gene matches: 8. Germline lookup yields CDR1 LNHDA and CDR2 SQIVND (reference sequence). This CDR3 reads CASSTRSGGSTDTQYF. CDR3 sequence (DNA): TGTGCCAGTAGTACGAGGAGCGGGGGTTCCACAGATACGCAGTATTTT.

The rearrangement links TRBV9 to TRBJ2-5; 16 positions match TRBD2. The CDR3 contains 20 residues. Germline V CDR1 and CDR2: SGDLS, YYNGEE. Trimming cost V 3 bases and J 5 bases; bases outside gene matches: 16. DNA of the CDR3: TGTGCCAGCAGCGCAGTAGCCGGGACTAGCGGGGGGGCCTGGCCGGAGACCCAGTACTTC. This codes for CASSAVAGTSGGAWPETQYF.

CDR3 loop: CASSLGNGAGEKLFF. The CDR3, as DNA: TGTGCCAGCAGCTTAGGTAATGGGGCAGGCGAAAAACTGTTTTTT. The chain recombines TRBV11-2 with TRBJ1-4; tentative D call: TRBD1 (5 bases). There are 15 residues in the CDR3. V lost 1 base and J lost 8, with 14 bases in between. CDR1 SGHAT and CDR2 FQNNGV come from the germline V gene.